Listed below are T cell receptor beta chains from one sample, sequenced in a study of response to subunit inactivated influenza vaccine. TCRdb called the RT-PCR reads again in MiXCR, with one record for every CDR3 protein. Among roughly 540,000 distinct CDR3 sequences, less than 25% were seen once, and the ten largest hold 2.8%. The data also belong to a second study, concerning T cells expressing NK-cell markers.

The material was CD4+ T cells sorted from PBMCs, obtained about 13 days after vaccination. The receptors stem from a man between 50 and 59 years old who received an inactivated influenza vaccine. Both conserved end residues are part of each CDR3. The D gene is left open where the match is weak. A clone size is listed for some rows: how often the clone was seen (once, few, many), or a class if it is expanded.

CASSQGRERSPLHF	TGTGCCAGCAGCCAAGGTAGGGAACGGTCACCCCTCCACTTT	TRBV3-1	few	14	TRBJ1-6	-
CASSRGWDRSYEQYF	TGCGCCAGCAGCCGAGGGTGGGACCGATCTTACGAGCAGTACTTC	TRBV4-1	-	15	TRBJ2-7	-
CASSKSGRAFSMNF	TGTGCCAGCAGCAAAAGCGGGAGGGCCTTTTCTATGAACTTC	TRBV6-2/TRBV6-3	few	14	TRBJ2-7	TRBD2
CASSPHSAGELQFF	TGTGCCAGCAGTCCCCACTCAGCGGGAGAATTGCAGTTCTTC	TRBV6-1	few	14	TRBJ2-1	TRBD2
CASSGTTLSNQPQHF	TGTGCCAGCAGTGGGACGACCCTTAGCAATCAGCCCCAGCATTTT	TRBV6-1	many	15	TRBJ1-5	-
CASSSGPGAASAQHF	TGTGCCAGCAGCTCAGGGCCAGGGGCCGCCTCTGCCCAGCATTTT	TRBV3-1	few	15	TRBJ1-5	-
CASSIAGRGAYEQFF	TGTGCCAGTAGTATAGCGGGCAGGGGGGCGTATGAGCAGTTCTTC	TRBV19	few	15	TRBJ2-1	-
CAISGSSGQETQYF	TGTGCCATCAGTGGAAGTAGCGGCCAAGAGACCCAGTACTTC	TRBV10-3	few	14	TRBJ2-5	-
CSARGTSGRAGNEQFF	TGCAGTGCTAGGGGGACTAGCGGGAGGGCCGGCAATGAGCAGTTCTTC	TRBV20-1	few	16	TRBJ2-1	TRBD2
CASSGPGGQGAFF	TGTGCCAGCAGTGGCCCCGGGGGACAGGGGGCTTTCTTT	TRBV2	-	13	TRBJ1-1	TRBD1
CASSPQTYSDEQYF	TGCGCCAGCAGCCCTCAGACCTACAGCGACGAGCAGTACTTC	TRBV5-1	-	14	TRBJ2-7	-
CASVEGLAGELFF	TGTGCCAGCGTTGAAGGACTGGCCGGGGAGCTGTTTTTT	TRBV6-1	-	13	TRBJ2-2	-
CAWSPTQETQYF	TGTGCCTGGAGTCCTACGCAAGAGACCCAGTACTTC	TRBV30	-	12	TRBJ2-5	-
CASSLAGGPSGANVLTF	TGCGCCAGCAGCTTGGCGGGAGGGCCCTCTGGGGCCAACGTCCTGACTTTC	TRBV5-1	-	17	TRBJ2-6	TRBD2
CASSPGLVTDEQFF	TGTGCCAGCAGCCCAGGACTAGTTACGGATGAGCAGTTCTTC	TRBV7-9	few	14	TRBJ2-1	TRBD2
CASSLAVGQVWEKLFF	TGCGCCAGCAGCTTGGCCGTTGGACAGGTTTGGGAAAAACTGTTTTTT	TRBV5-1	-	16	TRBJ1-4	TRBD1
CAWRAGQFNSPLHF	TGTGCCTGGAGGGCCGGACAGTTTAATTCACCCCTCCACTTT	TRBV30	-	14	TRBJ1-6	-
CASSTDRQGTQYF	TGTGCCAGCAGTACGGACCGCCAGGGGACCCAGTACTTC	TRBV6-1	-	13	TRBJ2-5	-
CASSQVVHYGYTF	TGTGCCAGCAGCCAAGTTGTGCACTATGGCTACACCTTC	TRBV3-1	-	13	TRBJ1-2	-
CASSLTRGQGGYTF	TGTGCCAGCAGTTTAACGAGGGGGCAAGGTGGCTACACCTTC	TRBV6-5	-	14	TRBJ1-2	TRBD1
CASSLGPNAEAFF	TGCGCCAGCAGCTTGGGACCCAACGCTGAAGCTTTCTTT	TRBV5-1	-	13	TRBJ1-1	-
CASSVTSRMATYEQYF	TGTGCCAGCAGCGTAACCTCGAGAATGGCAACCTACGAGCAGTACTTC	TRBV9	-	16	TRBJ2-7	-
CASSIESGPYNEQFF	TGTGCCAGCAGCATCGAATCCGGGCCCTACAATGAGCAGTTCTTC	TRBV7-2	few	15	TRBJ2-1	-
CASSLGVRGTGELFF	TGTGCCAGCAGCTTAGGGGTACGGGGGACCGGGGAGCTGTTTTTT	TRBV11-2	few	15	TRBJ2-2	-
CASSLDRVSINEQFF	TGTGCCAGCAGCTTAGACAGGGTGTCAATCAATGAGCAGTTCTTC	TRBV7-2	-	15	TRBJ2-1	-
CASSQSPNYEQYF	TGTGCCAGCAGCCAATCCCCGAACTACGAGCAGTACTTC	TRBV3-1	-	13	TRBJ2-7	-
CASSLESASYEQYF	TGCGCCAGCAGCTTGGAGTCAGCCTCCTACGAGCAGTACTTC	TRBV5-1	few	14	TRBJ2-7	-
CASSYRTPFWTQHF	TGTGCCAGCAGTTACAGGACCCCGTTCTGGACCCAGCATTTT	TRBV6-7	-	14	TRBJ1-5	-
CASSDSGGLTYYNEQFF	TGTGCCAGTAGTGACAGCGGGGGGCTGACTTACTACAATGAGCAGTTCTTC	TRBV19	-	17	TRBJ2-1	TRBD2
CASSLAGVRDTQYF	TGTGCCAGCAGCCTAGCGGGAGTAAGAGATACGCAGTATTTT	TRBV6-1	few	14	TRBJ2-3	TRBD2
CASSRDRGLQNGYTF	TGTGCCAGCAGTCGAGACAGGGGGCTCCAGAATGGCTACACCTTC	TRBV12-3/TRBV12-4	-	15	TRBJ1-2	TRBD1
CASSKASRIGEKLFF	TGTGCCAGCAGCAAAGCTTCGAGGATAGGTGAAAAACTGTTTTTT	TRBV7-6	-	15	TRBJ1-4	-
CASSVKQGGEQYF	TGTGCCAGCTCAGTAAAACAGGGTGGCGAGCAGTACTTC	TRBV18	-	13	TRBJ2-7	-
CASSLEVRRSEKLFF	TGTGCCAGCAGCTTAGAAGTCAGGAGGTCTGAAAAACTGTTTTTT	TRBV7-2	few	15	TRBJ1-4	-
CAISESSWDQYF	TGTGCCATCAGTGAGTCGTCTTGGGACCAGTACTTC	TRBV10-3	few	12	TRBJ2-5	-
CASSKSGGQETQYF	TGTGCCAGCAGTAAGAGCGGGGGACAAGAGACCCAGTACTTC	TRBV27	-	14	TRBJ2-5	TRBD2
CSASTSRTSGDNEQFF	TGCAGTGCTAGCACTTCAAGGACTAGCGGGGACAATGAGCAGTTCTTC	TRBV20-1	-	16	TRBJ2-1	TRBD2
CASSSVWGAGNSPLHF	TGTGCCAGCAGCTCGGTGTGGGGGGCGGGGAATTCACCCCTCCACTTT	TRBV28	-	16	TRBJ1-6	-
CASSLRGFDEQFF	TGTGCCAGCAGCTTAAGAGGGTTCGATGAGCAGTTCTTC	TRBV7-3	-	13	TRBJ2-1	-
CASTAGRRVEAFF	TGTGCCAGCACCGCCGGCCGGCGAGTTGAAGCTTTCTTT	TRBV12-3/TRBV12-4	-	13	TRBJ1-1	-
CASSSGLSPAEGDTQYF	TGTGCCAGCAGCTCCGGACTTTCCCCAGCGGAGGGAGATACGCAGTATTTT	TRBV11-2	-	17	TRBJ2-3	-
CASSQPSGGRYTQYF	TGTGCCAGCAGCCAACCTAGCGGGGGTCGGTATACGCAGTATTTT	TRBV3-1	few	15	TRBJ2-3	TRBD2
CAISGGESPLHF	TGTGCCATCAGTGGGGGGGAGTCACCCCTCCACTTT	TRBV10-3	-	12	TRBJ1-6	-
CASSLGVQNTEAFF	TGTGCCAGCAGCTTAGGGGTACAGAACACTGAAGCTTTCTTT	TRBV11-2	once	14	TRBJ1-1	-
CASRLAGVQEQYF	TGTGCCAGCAGACTAGCGGGAGTCCAGGAGCAGTACTTC	TRBV6-2/TRBV6-3	-	13	TRBJ2-7	TRBD2
CASSHTPRGRTAIINQETQYF	TGCGCCAGCAGCCATACACCAAGGGGTCGGACAGCCATAATAAACCAAGAGACCCAGTACTTC	TRBV4-1	-	21	TRBJ2-5	-
CAIRTRENTIYF	TGTGCCATCAGGACGAGAGAAAACACCATATATTTT	TRBV10-3	many	12	TRBJ1-3	-
CASSMTGVDLGSGANVLTF	TGTGCCAGCAGTATGACAGGGGTGGATCTAGGCTCTGGGGCCAACGTCCTGACTTTC	TRBV4-2	-	19	TRBJ2-6	TRBD1
CASSSMPGDGFSPLHF	TGCGCCAGCAGCTCCATGCCCGGGGACGGATTTTCACCCCTCCACTTT	TRBV5-1	-	16	TRBJ1-6	-
CASSRGPLSGNTIYF	TGTGCCAGCAGTCGGGGCCCACTCTCTGGAAACACCATATATTTT	TRBV6-1	few	15	TRBJ1-3	-
CSTPADRGTPETQYF	TGCAGCACCCCAGCGGACAGGGGAACTCCGGAGACCCAGTACTTC	TRBV29-1	-	15	TRBJ2-5	TRBD1
CSAAGTGNYGYTF	TGCAGTGCCGCCGGGACGGGGAACTATGGCTACACCTTC	TRBV20-1	many	13	TRBJ1-2	-
CASSYGDGLRQYF	TGTGCCAGCAGTTACGGGGACGGCCTCCGGCAGTACTTC	TRBV6-2/TRBV6-3	-	13	TRBJ2-7	-
CATGTSGTTDPLNEQFF	TGTGCCACCGGGACTAGCGGGACCACCGACCCCCTGAATGAGCAGTTCTTC	TRBV24-1	once	17	TRBJ2-1	TRBD2
CATSKEGGLSEQYF	TGTGCCACCAGCAAGGAGGGAGGGCTTAGCGAGCAGTACTTC	TRBV15	few	14	TRBJ2-7	TRBD2
CASSAKGELFF	TGTGCCAGCAGCGCTAAGGGGGAGCTGTTTTTT	TRBV13	-	11	TRBJ2-2	-